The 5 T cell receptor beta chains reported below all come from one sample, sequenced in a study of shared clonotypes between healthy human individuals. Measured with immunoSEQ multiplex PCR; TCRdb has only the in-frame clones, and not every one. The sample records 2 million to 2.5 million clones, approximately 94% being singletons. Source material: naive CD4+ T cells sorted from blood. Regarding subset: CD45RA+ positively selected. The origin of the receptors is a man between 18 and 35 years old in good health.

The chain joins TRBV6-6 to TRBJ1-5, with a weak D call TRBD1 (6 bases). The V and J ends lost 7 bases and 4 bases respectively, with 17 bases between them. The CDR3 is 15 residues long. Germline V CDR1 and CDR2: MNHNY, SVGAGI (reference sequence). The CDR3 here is CASTLRGFRNQPQHF. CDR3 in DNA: TGTGCCAGCACCTTAAGGGGGTTCCGAAATCAGCCCCAGCATTTT.

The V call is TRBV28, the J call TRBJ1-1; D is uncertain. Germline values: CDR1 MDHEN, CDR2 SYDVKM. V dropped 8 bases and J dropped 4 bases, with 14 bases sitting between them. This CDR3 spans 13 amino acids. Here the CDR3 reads CASFRSGSTEAFF. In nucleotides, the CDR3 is TGTGCCAGCTTCCGATCGGGGAGCACTGAAGCTTTCTTT.

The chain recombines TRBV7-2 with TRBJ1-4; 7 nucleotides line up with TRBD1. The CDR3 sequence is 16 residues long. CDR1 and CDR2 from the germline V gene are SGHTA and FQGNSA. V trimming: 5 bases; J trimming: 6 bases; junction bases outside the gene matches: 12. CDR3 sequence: CASSANMGQPYEKLFF. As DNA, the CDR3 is TGTGCCAGCAGCGCAAACATGGGACAGCCTTATGAAAAACTGTTTTTT.

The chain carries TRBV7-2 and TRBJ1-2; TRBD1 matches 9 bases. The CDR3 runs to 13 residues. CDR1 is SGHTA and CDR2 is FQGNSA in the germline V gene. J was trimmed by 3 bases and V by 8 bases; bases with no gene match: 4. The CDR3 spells CASLGQGDYGYTF. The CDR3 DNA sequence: TGTGCCAGCCTGGGACAGGGCGACTATGGCTACACCTTC.

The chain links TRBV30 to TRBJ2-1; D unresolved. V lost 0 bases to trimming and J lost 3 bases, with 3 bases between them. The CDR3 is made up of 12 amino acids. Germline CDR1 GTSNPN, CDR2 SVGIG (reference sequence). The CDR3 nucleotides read TGTGCCTGGAGTGTAATCTACAATGAGCAGTTCTTC. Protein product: CAWSVIYNEQFF.